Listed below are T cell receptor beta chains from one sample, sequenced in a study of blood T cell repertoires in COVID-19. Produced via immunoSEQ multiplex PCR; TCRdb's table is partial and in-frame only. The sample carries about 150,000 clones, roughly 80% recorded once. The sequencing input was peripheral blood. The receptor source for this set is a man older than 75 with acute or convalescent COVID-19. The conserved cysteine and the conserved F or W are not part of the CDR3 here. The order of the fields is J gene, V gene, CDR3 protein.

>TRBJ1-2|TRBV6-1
ASSEVGVWYYGYT
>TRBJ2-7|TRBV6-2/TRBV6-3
ASSFRLAGDAQY
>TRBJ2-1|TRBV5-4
ASSLDISGEGSYNEQF
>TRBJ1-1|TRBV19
ASSTSQGVVNTEAF
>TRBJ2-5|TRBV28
ASSLSGGQETQY
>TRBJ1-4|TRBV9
ASAIAPTGDEKLF
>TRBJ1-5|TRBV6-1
ASSDFGLLNQPQH
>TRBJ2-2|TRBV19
ASNNPRGGPGGELF
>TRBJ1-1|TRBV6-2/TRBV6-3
ASSGRGGRIDTEAF
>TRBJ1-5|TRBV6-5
ASSPTRVQPQH
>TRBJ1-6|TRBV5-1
ASSLTQGNSYNSPLH
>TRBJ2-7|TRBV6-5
ASSYSGQGTEQY
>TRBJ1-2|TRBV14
ASSQSGQGFYYGYT